This T cell receptor beta chain was recovered during a study of control samples from healthy donors and cancer patients (dated by TCRdb to the early 2020s). The library was built by means of the immunoSEQ multiplex PCR assay. Not all clones reach the TCRdb copy of this immuneACCESS table, which keeps in-frame sequences only. Checked studies attribute under half of the gap to unresolved V genes and leave the rest unexplained. This sample comprises some 130,000 clones, just under 95% of them detected only once. About 5.5% of the sample is taken by the ten largest. The germline V gene (reference sequence) sets CDR1 to LNHDA and CDR2 to SQIVND. The CDR3 holds 16 amino acids from the cysteine to the phenylalanine. The CDR3 DNA has 48 bases and is translated from base 1. V is shortened by 2 bases, J by 2 bases, and the region joining them spans 13 bases. As to this clone: The target of this receptor is not known. No per-base quality is available; no much larger clone lies one base away.

Recombination connected TRBV19 to TRBJ1-5, and perhaps TRBD1 as D gene, on 6 matching bases. Sequencing used blood. The sequence was obtained from a man younger than 35 in good health. CDR3 region: CASSISTGYGNQPQHF. The bases are TGTGCCAGTAGTATAAGTACAGGGTATGGCAATCAGCCCCAGCATTTT.